This T cell receptor (beta chain) derives from a study of CD8+ T cells in alopecia areata. About the study: For the treated group, dosing was oral tofacitinib at 5 to 10 mg twice daily.

Sequencing relied on a cDNA template that was reverse transcribed from extracted RNA. Data came from immunoSEQ multiplex PCR; TCRdb stores just in-frame clones and leaves some out. This table has nearly 95,000 clones, about 70% appearing once. This CDR3 is 14 amino acids long. The V end was cut by 5 bases, the J end by 5 bases, with 15 bases between. Germline loops: CDR1 LNHDA, CDR2 SQIVND (reference sequence). Indicated treatment: oral pan-JAK inhibitor, 5-10 mg twice daily. This sample comprised CD8+ T cells sorted from blood, obtained at approximately week 44, from a patient treated with tofacitinib. The gene calls are TRBV19 and TRBJ1-1; maybe TRBD1 (6 bases). This receptor was taken from a human donor with alopecia areata. The CDR3 sequence is CASSEIQGYTEAFF. CDR3 DNA sequence: TGTGCCAGTAGTGAGATACAGGGTTATACTGAAGCTTTCTTT.